Sequencing of this T cell receptor (beta chain) was carried out in a study of blood T cell repertoires in COVID-19. Overall study context: Italy, Spain and the United States were the sources of the convalescent and acute COVID-19 samples. Nucleic acid was either cDNA or gDNA, and it came from T cells, B-cell-depleted T cells, or PBMCs.

The germline V gene has CDR1 SGHNT and CDR2 YYREEE (reference sequence). Deletions cut 1 base from V and 7 bases from J, with 5 bases between. The CDR3 has 12 amino acids. As originally analysed: The authors estimated nucleated cell counts from reference gene primer amplification. Produced via immunoSEQ multiplex PCR; TCRdb's table is partial and in-frame only. Clone size and the V and J calls come from that table; the DNA yielded D and trimming. The table includes 90,000 or so clones, around 86% detected once. This clone was seen a single time. The sequence was collected from a human donor in a cohort sampled during active COVID-19. The chain combines TRBV5-4 with TRBJ1-4; D gene ambiguous. The material sequenced was peripheral blood. CDR3 sequence: CASSLRGEKLFF. CDR3 DNA sequence: TGTGCCAGCAGCTTGAGAGGTGAAAAACTGTTTTTT.